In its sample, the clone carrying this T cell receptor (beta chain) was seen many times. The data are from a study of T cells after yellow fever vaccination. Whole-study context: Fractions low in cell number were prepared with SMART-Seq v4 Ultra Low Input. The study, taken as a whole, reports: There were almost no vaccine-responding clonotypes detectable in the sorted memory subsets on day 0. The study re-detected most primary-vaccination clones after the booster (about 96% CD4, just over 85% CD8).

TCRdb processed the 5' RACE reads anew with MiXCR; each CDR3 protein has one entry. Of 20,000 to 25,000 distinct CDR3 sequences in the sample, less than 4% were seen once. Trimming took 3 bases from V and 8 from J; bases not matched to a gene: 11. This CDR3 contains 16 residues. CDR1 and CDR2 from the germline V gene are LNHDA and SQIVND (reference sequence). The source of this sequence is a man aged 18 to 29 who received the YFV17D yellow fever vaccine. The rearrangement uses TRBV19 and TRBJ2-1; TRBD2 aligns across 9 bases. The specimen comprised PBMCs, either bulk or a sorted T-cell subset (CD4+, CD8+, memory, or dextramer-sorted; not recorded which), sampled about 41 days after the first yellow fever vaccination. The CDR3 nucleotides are TGTGCCAGTAGTATCGGTGTGGGCGGGGGGGCAGATGAGCAGTTCTTC. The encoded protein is CASSIGVGGGADEQFF.